Sequencing of this T cell receptor beta chain was carried out in a study of Ad26.COV2.S vaccination and SARS-CoV-2 variants. On the study more broadly: The vaccine Ad26.COV2.S was put into the muscle once, or twice with 56 days between.

The J segment lost 3 bases and the V segment lost 4 bases, leaving 2 bases of the junction unmatched. Per germline, CDR1 MNHNY and CDR2 SVGAGI (reference sequence). The CDR3 extends over 13 amino acids. The sample's treatment: some 19 received Ad26.COV2.S at low or high dose, single or two shots; about 5 received placebo; per-sample allocation not given. Collection of samples fell on day 63 after the first vaccine or placebo injection. Study results and limitations: Spike-specific CD8+ and CD4+ T cell responses reportedly showed substantial breadth after vaccination.

Sequenced by immunoSEQ multiplex PCR; TCRdb stores in-frame clones only, minus some. The sample has fewer than 400,000 clones; 85% to 90% are singletons. Worth noting for this clone: Its specificity is not known.

The chain recombines TRBV6-6 with TRBJ2-5; TRBD2 aligns across 7 bases. The material was peripheral blood, obtained in a trial of Ad26.COV2.S vaccine versus placebo. This sequence originates from a person between 18 and 65 years old who received the Ad26.COV2.S COVID-19 vaccine or a placebo. The CDR3: CASSWGGEETQYF. CDR3 DNA: TGTGCCAGCAGTTGGGGGGGGGAAGAGACCCAGTACTTC.